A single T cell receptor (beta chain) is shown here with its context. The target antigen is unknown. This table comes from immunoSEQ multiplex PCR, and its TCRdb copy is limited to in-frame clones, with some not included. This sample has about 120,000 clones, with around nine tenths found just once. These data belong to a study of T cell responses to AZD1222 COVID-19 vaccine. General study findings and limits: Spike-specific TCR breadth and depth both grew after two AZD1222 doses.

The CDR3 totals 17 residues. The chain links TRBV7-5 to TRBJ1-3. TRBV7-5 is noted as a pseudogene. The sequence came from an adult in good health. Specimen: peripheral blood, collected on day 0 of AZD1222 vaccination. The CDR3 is CARSSLVLRFSGNTIYF. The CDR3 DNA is TGTGCCAGAAGCTCTTTAGTACTACGGTTCTCTGGAAACACCATATATTTT.